The present TCR beta chain was sequenced within a study of T cell responses to AZD1222 COVID-19 vaccine. Notes on the study in general: Donors were chiefly white British, with a greater number of females, and clonal diversity was perhaps underestimated.

A remark on this clone: Its specificity is not known.

This CDR3 comprises 13 residues. V lost 5 bases, J lost 5 bases, and 13 bases lay in between. The germline V gene encodes CDR1 GTSNPN and CDR2 SVGIG (reference sequence). The method was immunoSEQ multiplex PCR; TCRdb's version includes in-frame clones alone and lacks a portion of them. The sample has 98,000 or so clones; over 90% are singletons. Sequenced here: peripheral blood, sampled on day 0 of AZD1222 vaccination. The J gene is TRBJ2-1, the V gene TRBV30; D possibly matches TRBD1 or TRBD2 (5 bases each). The sequence was obtained from an adult in good health. This CDR3 reads CAWGSWDHNEQFF. The CDR3 DNA reads as TGTGCCTGGGGAAGCTGGGACCACAATGAGCAGTTCTTC.